A selection of T cell receptor beta chains follows, all from one sample in a study of regulatory dendritic cells for organ transplantation. TCRdb keeps only in-frame clones here, not all; method: immunoSEQ multiplex PCR. The sample shows 20,000 to 25,000 clones, less than 90% of them seen only once. These receptors have no known antigen. The sample taken for sequencing was naive CD4+ T cells from blood cultured with dendritic cells. The receptors derive from a human donor in good health. Both conserved end residues are part of each CDR3. The order of the fields is clone size, V gene, J gene, D gene, CDR3 DNA, CDR3 protein. The D gene is left open where the match is weak. Some rows have no size entry. The others give once, few or many, or a class for an expanded clone.

size: .
V: TRBV7-9
J: TRBJ1-6
D: .
DNA: TGTGCCAGCAGCTTACAAGGGGGGGAGTATAATTCACCCCTCCACTTT
CDR3: CASSLQGGEYNSPLHF

size: .
V: TRBV28
J: TRBJ1-2
D: TRBD1
DNA: TGTGCCAGCAGTACCGGGACAGGGGCAAATGGCTACACCTTC
CDR3: CASSTGTGANGYTF

size: .
V: TRBV11-3
J: TRBJ2-2
D: TRBD2
DNA: TGTGCCAGCAGCCTAATAGCGGGGGACCGCACCGGGGAGCTGTTTTTT
CDR3: CASSLIAGDRTGELFF

size: .
V: TRBV7-9
J: TRBJ2-5
D: .
DNA: TGTGCCAGCAGCTTAATAAACTCGTACCAAGAGACCCAGTACTTC
CDR3: CASSLINSYQETQYF

size: once
V: TRBV29-1
J: TRBJ1-2
D: .
DNA: TGCAGCGCCTTAGCCTATGGCTACACCTTC
CDR3: CSALAYGYTF

size: .
V: TRBV28
J: TRBJ2-7
D: TRBD1
DNA: TGTGCCAGCAGTCCAACCGGGACAGTCCTATTAGGTCGGTACTTC
CDR3: CASSPTGTVLLGRYF

size: once
V: TRBV15
J: TRBJ2-1
D: .
DNA: TGTGCCACCAGCAGAGTATATGCGGATGAGCAGTTCTTC
CDR3: CATSRVYADEQFF

size: .
V: TRBV30
J: TRBJ2-7
D: .
DNA: TGTGCCTGGAGTCCCAAGGGTCTAGGGTACGAGCAGTACTTC
CDR3: CAWSPKGLGYEQYF

size: .
V: TRBV7-9
J: TRBJ1-1
D: TRBD1
DNA: TGTGCCAGCAGCTTAAGGCAGGGGGTGGACACTGAAGCTTTCTTT
CDR3: CASSLRQGVDTEAFF

size: .
V: TRBV7-2
J: TRBJ1-3
D: .
DNA: TGTGCCAGCAGCCTACAGGGATCTGGAAACACCATATATTTT
CDR3: CASSLQGSGNTIYF